This T cell receptor beta chain was identified in a study of response to subunit inactivated influenza vaccine. The CDR3 spans 14 residues. With 1 base clipped from V and 6 bases from J, the junction kept 5 bases outside the gene matches. In germline, CDR1 is LGHNA, CDR2 YSLEER. This clonotype was observed a few times. The antigen is unknown. TCRdb redid the calling of the RT-PCR reads with MiXCR, one entry per CDR3 protein. The sample yields more than 600,000 distinct CDR3 sequences, under 20% seen once. Study-wide findings and caveats: After each seasonal influenza vaccination, few new T cells are recruited, the authors suggested.

This clonotype was obtained from a man between 45 and 60 years old who received an inactivated influenza vaccine. The chain employs TRBV4-3 and TRBJ2-7, with 8 bases fitting TRBD2. Source: PBMCs from blood, taken more than 4 days after vaccination. CDR3 sequence: CASSQVGLAGEQYF. The DNA of the CDR3 is TGCGCCAGCAGCCAAGTCGGGCTAGCGGGCGAGCAGTACTTC.